This TCR beta chain stems from a study of early T cells in non-severe SARS-CoV-2 infection. Study-level background: Sequenced material consisted of bulk RNA (from unsorted whole blood), and chains were unpaired. Study results and caveats: Matches to VDJdb favored anti-spike CD8 responses and missed private and CD4 specificities.

The germline V gene has CDR1 SGHRS and CDR2 YFSETQ. V lost 10 bases to trimming and J lost 5 bases, with 11 bases between them. The CDR3 contains 11 residues. MiXCR, run by TCRdb on the 5' RACE reads, gives a single entry per CDR3 protein. Found here are 61,000 or so distinct CDR3 sequences, around 11% of them singletons; the top ten hold approximately 1.2%. Details on this clonotype: Its antigen is unidentified.

Sample: whole blood, taken at baseline. The TCR sequence derives from an adult who was a healthcare worker with PCR-confirmed SARS-CoV-2 infection or an uninfected control (not recorded which). The donor label of this sample is uncertain. This chain joins TRBV5-1 and TRBJ2-3, with a tentative D call TRBD1 (6 bases). This CDR3 reads CAVNREDTQYF. CDR3 bases: TGCGCCGTAAACAGGGAAGATACGCAGTATTTT.